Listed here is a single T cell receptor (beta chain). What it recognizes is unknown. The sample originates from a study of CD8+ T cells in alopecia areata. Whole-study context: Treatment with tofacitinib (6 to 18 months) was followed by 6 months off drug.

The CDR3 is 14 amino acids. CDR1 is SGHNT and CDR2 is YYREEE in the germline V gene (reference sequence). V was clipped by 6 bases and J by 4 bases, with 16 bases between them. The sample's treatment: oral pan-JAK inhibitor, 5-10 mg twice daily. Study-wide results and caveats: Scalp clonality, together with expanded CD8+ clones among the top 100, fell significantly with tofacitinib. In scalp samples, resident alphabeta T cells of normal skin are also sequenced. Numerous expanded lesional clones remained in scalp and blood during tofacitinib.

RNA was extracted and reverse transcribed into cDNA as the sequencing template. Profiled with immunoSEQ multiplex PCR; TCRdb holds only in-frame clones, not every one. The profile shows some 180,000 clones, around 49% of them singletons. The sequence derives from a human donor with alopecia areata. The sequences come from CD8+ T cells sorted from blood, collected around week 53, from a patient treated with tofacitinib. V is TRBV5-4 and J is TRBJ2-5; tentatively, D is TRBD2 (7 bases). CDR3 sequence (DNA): TGTGCCAGCACCAGGGGAGGGGACGGAGAGACCCAGTACTTC. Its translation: CASTRGGDGETQYF.